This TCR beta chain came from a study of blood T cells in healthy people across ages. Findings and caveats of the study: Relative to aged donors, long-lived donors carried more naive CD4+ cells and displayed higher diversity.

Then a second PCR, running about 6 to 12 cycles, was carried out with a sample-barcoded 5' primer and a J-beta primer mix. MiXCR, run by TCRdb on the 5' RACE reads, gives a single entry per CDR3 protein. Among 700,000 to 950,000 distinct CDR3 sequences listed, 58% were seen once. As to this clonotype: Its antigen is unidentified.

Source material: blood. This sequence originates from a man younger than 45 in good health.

The CDR3 DNA sequence: TGCAGTGCTAGAGAGCGGGAGGGGACAGATACGCAGTATTTT. This gives the protein CSAREREGTDTQYF. This chain joins TRBV20-1 and TRBJ2-3; 9 positions match TRBD2. Per germline, CDR1 DFQATT and CDR2 SNEGSKA (reference sequence). The CDR3 has 14 residues. Unmatched junction bases numbered 1, after V lost 0 bases and J lost 3 bases.